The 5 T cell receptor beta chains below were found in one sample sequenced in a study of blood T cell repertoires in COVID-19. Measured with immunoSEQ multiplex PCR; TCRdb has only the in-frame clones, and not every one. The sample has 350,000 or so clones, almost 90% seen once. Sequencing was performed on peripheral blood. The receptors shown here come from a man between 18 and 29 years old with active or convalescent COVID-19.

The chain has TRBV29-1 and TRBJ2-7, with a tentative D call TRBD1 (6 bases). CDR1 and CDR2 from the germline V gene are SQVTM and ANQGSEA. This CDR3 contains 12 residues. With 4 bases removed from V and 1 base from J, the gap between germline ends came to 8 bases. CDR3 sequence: CSVVGQSYEQYF. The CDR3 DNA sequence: TGCAGCGTTGTAGGACAGTCCTACGAGCAGTACTTC.

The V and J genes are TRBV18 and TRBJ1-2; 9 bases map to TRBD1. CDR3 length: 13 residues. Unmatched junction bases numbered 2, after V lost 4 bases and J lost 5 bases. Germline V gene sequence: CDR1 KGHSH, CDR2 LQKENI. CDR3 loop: CASSRGTGYGYTF. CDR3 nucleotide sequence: TGTGCCAGCTCACGGGGGACAGGGTATGGCTACACCTTC.

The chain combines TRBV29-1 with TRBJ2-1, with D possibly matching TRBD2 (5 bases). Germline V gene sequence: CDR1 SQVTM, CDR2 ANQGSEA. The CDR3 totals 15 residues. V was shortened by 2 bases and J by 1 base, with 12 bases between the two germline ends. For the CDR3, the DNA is TGCAGCGTTGAACTTGGAAGAGGGTCCTACAATGAGCAGTTCTTC. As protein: CSVELGRGSYNEQFF.

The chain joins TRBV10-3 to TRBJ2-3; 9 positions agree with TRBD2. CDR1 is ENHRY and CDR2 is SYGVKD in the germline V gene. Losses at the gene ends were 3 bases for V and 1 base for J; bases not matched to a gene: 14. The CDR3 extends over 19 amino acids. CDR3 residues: CAISDPNVPSGVRTDTQYF. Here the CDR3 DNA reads TGTGCCATCAGTGACCCGAACGTTCCTAGCGGGGTTCGCACAGATACGCAGTATTTT.

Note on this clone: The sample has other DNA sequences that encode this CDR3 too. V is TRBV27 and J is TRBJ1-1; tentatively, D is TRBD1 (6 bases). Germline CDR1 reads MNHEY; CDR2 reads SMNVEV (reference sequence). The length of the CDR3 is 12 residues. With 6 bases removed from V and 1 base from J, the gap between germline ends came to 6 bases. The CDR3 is CASRQGNTEAFF. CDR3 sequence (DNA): TGTGCCAGCAGACAGGGGAACACTGAAGCTTTCTTT.